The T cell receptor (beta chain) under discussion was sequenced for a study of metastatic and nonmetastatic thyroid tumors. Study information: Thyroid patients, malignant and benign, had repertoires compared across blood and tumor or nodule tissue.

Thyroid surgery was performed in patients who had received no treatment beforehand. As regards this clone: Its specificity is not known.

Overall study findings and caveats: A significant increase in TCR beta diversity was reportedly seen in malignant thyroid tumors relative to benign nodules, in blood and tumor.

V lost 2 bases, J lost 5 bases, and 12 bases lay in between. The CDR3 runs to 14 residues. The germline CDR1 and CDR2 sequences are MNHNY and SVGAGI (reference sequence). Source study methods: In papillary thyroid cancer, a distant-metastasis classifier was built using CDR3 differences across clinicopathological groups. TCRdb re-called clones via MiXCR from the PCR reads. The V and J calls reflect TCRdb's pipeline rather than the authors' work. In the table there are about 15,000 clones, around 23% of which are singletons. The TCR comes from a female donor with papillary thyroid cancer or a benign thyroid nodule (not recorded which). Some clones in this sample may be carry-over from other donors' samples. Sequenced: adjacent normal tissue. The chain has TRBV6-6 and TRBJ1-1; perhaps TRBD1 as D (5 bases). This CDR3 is CASSYGPRGTEAFF. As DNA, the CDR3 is TGTGCCAGCAGTTACGGGCCCCGGGGGACTGAAGCTTTCTTT.